This T cell receptor (beta chain) derives from a study of radiotherapy plus CTLA-4 blockade in lung cancer. Study background: Of the patients, 15% to 20% showed objective responses and around 32% attained disease control.

Study-wide results and limits: Response was reportedly best predicted by early blood T cell clone dynamics, with interferon-beta.

This clone was counted between two and nine times. The antigen is not known. The table came from immunoSEQ multiplex PCR; TCRdb's copy has only in-frame clones and leaves some out. The repertoire consists of more than 75,000 clones, with about four fifths occurring once and the leading ten covering 2.5% to 3%. Germline lookup yields CDR1 KGHSH and CDR2 LQKENI. The V and J ends lost 4 bases and 0 bases respectively, with 12 bases between them. The CDR3 runs 15 residues. It was focal radiation plus CTLA-4 blockade with ipilimumab that patients with chemo-refractory metastatic non-small-cell lung cancer received.

Sequencing was performed on peripheral blood, taken from a patient treated with radiotherapy plus ipilimumab. The chain is built from TRBV18 and TRBJ2-5; a weak D match, TRBD2 (5 bases). The TCR sequence derives from a human donor with non-small cell lung cancer who had a partial response to radiotherapy plus ipilimumab. Some clones in this sample may be carry-over from other donors' samples. The CDR3 here is CASSRVPGNQETQYF. The CDR3 nucleotides are TGTGCCAGCTCACGGGTCCCGGGGAACCAAGAGACCCAGTACTTC.